The 9 T cell receptor beta chains reported below all come from one sample, sequenced in a study of cytomegalovirus exposure and HLA in healthy donors (dated by TCRdb to the late 2010s). The library relied on the immunoSEQ multiplex PCR assay. For the multiplex PCR, a mixture combining 60 forward primers for TCR Vbeta segments and 13 reverse primers for TCR Jbeta segments was used. Drawn from immuneACCESS, this table holds only the in-frame rearrangements with V and J called that TCRdb kept. Clones are partly lost; checked studies trace under half to an unresolved V gene and leave the rest unexplained. In all, the sample holds 130,000 to 150,000 clones, and around 77% of those were seen once. The top ten clones comprise roughly 2.2% of the sample. The specimen sequenced was PBMCs. These TCRs come from a man younger than 45 in good health and CMV-seronegative.

This clone appeared once. V gene TRBV25-1 combines with J gene TRBJ1-6, with D tentatively TRBD1 (6 bases). Per germline, CDR1 MGHDK and CDR2 SYGVNS. The CDR3 is made up of 15 amino acids. V shed 1 base and J shed 9 bases, with 13 bases lying between them. CDR3 sequence: CASSEFRGSGSPLHF. The CDR3 bases are TGTGCCAGCAGTGAATTCAGGGGCTCGGGTTCACCCCTCCACTTT.

This sequence joins TRBV6-5 and TRBJ2-3; 14 bases are shared with TRBD2. Germline CDR1 is MNHEY and CDR2 is SVGAGI. The CDR3 is 16 amino acids. J lost 3 bases, V lost 6 bases, and 5 bases had no gene match. The chain's CDR3 is CASSYGLAGGTDTQYF. CDR3 DNA: TGTGCCAGCAGCTACGGACTAGCGGGGGGAACAGATACGCAGTATTTT.

The genes are TRBV6-1 and TRBJ1-4; TRBD1 agrees at 8 bases. Germline CDR1 MNHNS, CDR2 SASEGT. The CDR3 sequence is 14 residues long. Germline trimming cut 6 bases from V and 8 bases from J; bases unmatched to any gene: 8. The CDR3 nucleotides are TGTGCCAGCAGAAACCGGGACAGGATAGAAAAACTGTTTTTT. Translated, it gives CASRNRDRIEKLFF.

The chain joins TRBV2 to TRBJ1-1, with D tentatively TRBD1 (6 bases). V shed 3 bases and J shed 6 bases, with 11 bases lying between them. The CDR3 is 13 amino acids. CDR1 and CDR2 (germline): SNHLY, FYNNEI. In DNA, the CDR3 is TGTGCCAGCAGTGAGTCAGGGGTCCCTGAAGCTTTCTTT. Amino acids: CASSESGVPEAFF. The full variable domain, completed using reference TRBV2 and TRBJ1-1, is EPEVTQTPSHQVTQMGQEVILRCVPISNHLYFYWYRQILGQKVEFLVSFYNNEISEKSEIFDDQFSVERPDGSNFTLKIRSTKLEDSAMYFCASSESGVPEAFFGQGTRLTVV.

The rearrangement links TRBV27 to TRBJ2-7, with 10 bases that match TRBD1. The CDR3 totals 16 residues. Germline-derived CDR1 and CDR2 are MNHEY and SMNVEV (reference sequence). Germline trimming cut 10 bases from V and 2 bases from J; bases unmatched to any gene: 14. In nucleotides, the CDR3 is TGTGCCATCTCAAAATACCGGACAGGGGGAACCTACGAGCAGTACTTC. Translating gives CAISKYRTGGTYEQYF.

The V gene is TRBV6-5, the J gene TRBJ2-3, with TRBD1 as a possible D gene (6 bases). V shed 7 bases and J shed 0 bases, with 14 bases lying between them. Germline assignment: CDR1 MNHEY and CDR2 SVGAGI. CDR3 length equals 15 residues. The CDR3 spells CASMLTGFSTDTQYF. In nucleotides, the CDR3 is TGTGCCAGCATGTTAACAGGGTTTAGCACAGATACGCAGTATTTT.

The chain has TRBV6-1 and TRBJ1-5; TRBD1 might be the D (5 bases). Looked up from germline, CDR1 is MNHNS and CDR2 is SASEGT. CDR3 length: 14 amino acids. Between the trimmed V and J ends, which lost 5 bases and 4 bases, there was a span of 12 bases. As DNA, the CDR3 is TGTGCCAGCAGTTCATCAGGGACTAATCAGCCCCAGCATTTT. This encodes CASSSSGTNQPQHF.

The chain has TRBV15 and TRBJ2-7; 9 bases are a match to TRBD2. Losses at the gene ends were 5 bases for V and 1 base for J; bases not matched to a gene: 12. The CDR3 loop spans 17 amino acids. Germline assignment: CDR1 LNHNV and CDR2 YYDKDF (reference sequence). This CDR3 is CATSEGGRAVLSYEQYF. The DNA for the CDR3 is TGTGCCACCAGCGAAGGCGGGAGGGCCGTATTGTCCTACGAGCAGTACTTC.

The chain has TRBV5-1 and TRBJ2-5; perhaps TRBD2 as D (5 bases). V was shortened by 3 bases and J by 4 bases, with 16 bases between the two germline ends. Germline V lookup: CDR1 SGHRS, CDR2 YFSETQ. The CDR3 has 15 residues. The CDR3 sequence is CASSYPISAGETQYF. The CDR3 nucleotides read TGCGCCAGCAGCTACCCCATTTCGGCGGGAGAGACCCAGTACTTC.